Reported below is one T cell receptor beta chain. Its antigen is unidentified. V gave up 3 bases and J gave up 1 base, with 10 bases separating them. In germline, CDR1 is LNHDA, CDR2 SQIVND (reference sequence). The CDR3 sequence is 15 residues long. The data derive from a study of T cell responses to AZD1222 COVID-19 vaccine. Study-level findings and limits: Across the whole spike, CD4 TCRs peaked at regions 160-218 and 743-854. Among spike-specific TCRs, nearly half reportedly target unmutated variant regions. The study found Spike-specific TCR breadth and depth rose after two AZD1222 doses. Only five or six AZD1222 recipients were seropositive at baseline.

This table comes from immunoSEQ multiplex PCR, and its TCRdb copy is limited to in-frame clones, with some not included. Of 150,000 to 200,000 clones listed, 75% to 90% are singletons. The rearrangement links TRBV19 to TRBJ1-5; D gene ambiguous. The TCR comes from an adult who received the MenACWY meningococcal vaccine as a control. The source material was peripheral blood, sampled 28 days after the second dose of the MenACWY control vaccine. The CDR3 reads CASSMAKGSNQPQHF. The DNA of the CDR3 is TGTGCCAGTAGTATGGCCAAGGGAAGCAATCAGCCCCAGCATTTT.